Listed here are 7 T cell receptor beta chains from one sample, sequenced in a study of blood T cells in healthy people across ages. Primed by a sample-barcoded 5' primer and a J-beta primer mix, a second PCR proceeded for about 7 to 12 cycles. TCRdb re-called the 5' RACE reads through MiXCR, storing one row per CDR3 protein. The sample holds around 1.1 million distinct CDR3 sequences, around two fifths seen once. The sequenced material came from blood. Receptors were obtained from a man aged 18-30 years in good health.

This clonotype was seen a few times. V usage is TRBV29-1 and J usage is TRBJ2-3, with 7 bases matching TRBD1. V shed 3 bases, J shed 4 bases, and the junction held 7 bases outside the gene matches. The germline CDR1 and CDR2 sequences are SQVTM and ANQGSEA. This CDR3 has 14 residues. The CDR3: CSVENRGRADTQYF. CDR3 nucleotide sequence: TGCAGCGTTGAGAACAGGGGCAGGGCAGATACGCAGTATTTT.

The gene calls are TRBV3-1 and TRBJ1-1; D call uncertain. Germline lookup yields CDR1 LGHDT and CDR2 YNNKEL (reference sequence). Trimming shortened V by 8 bases and J by 8 bases, and 15 bases separated the two germline ends. The CDR3 spans 12 residues. The CDR3 nucleotides are TGTGCCAGCGGGGTCATCACGGGAGAAGCTTTCTTT. This translates into CASGVITGEAFF.

There are a few counts of this clonotype. The genes are TRBV7-3 and TRBJ2-3; D is uncertain. This CDR3 is 16 amino acids long. Between the trimmed V and J ends, which lost 2 bases and 1 base, there was a span of 13 bases. CDR1 is SGHTA, CDR2 FQGTGA, per germline. CDR3 sequence: CASSLGHFVGTDTQYF. CDR3 nucleotides: TGTGCCAGCAGCTTAGGGCACTTTGTTGGCACAGATACGCAGTATTTT.

The chain links TRBV15 to TRBJ2-7, with D possibly TRBD2 on 5 matching bases. The CDR3 is 16 amino acids. The V and J ends lost 0 bases and 2 bases respectively, with 14 bases between them. From germline, CDR1 is LNHNV and CDR2 YYDKDF (reference sequence). This chain's CDR3 is CATSRDLRGLAYEQYF. Written as DNA, the CDR3 is TGTGCCACCAGCAGAGATCTTCGAGGGTTAGCCTACGAGCAGTACTTC.

This clonotype was detected a few times. The V gene is TRBV5-1, the J gene TRBJ2-3; 11 nucleotides agree with TRBD1. The V segment lost 4 bases and the J segment 7 bases; nucleotides outside the gene matches: 14. The CDR3 contains 17 residues. The germline V gene encodes CDR1 SGHRS and CDR2 YFSETQ. The CDR3 DNA is TGCGCCAGCAGCCGCACCACGGACAGGGGGCGCGCCCATACGCAGTATTTT. It specifies CASSRTTDRGRAHTQYF.

The rearrangement joins TRBV9 to TRBJ2-7; either TRBD1 or TRBD2 may fit D (6 bases each). Germline V gene sequence: CDR1 SGDLS, CDR2 YYNGEE. The CDR3 extends over 15 amino acids. V dropped 0 bases and J dropped 6 bases, with 16 bases sitting between them. CDR3 residues: CASSVVGGFASEQYF. In nucleotides, the CDR3 is TGTGCCAGCAGCGTAGTGGGGGGCTTCGCTAGCGAGCAGTACTTC.

The V call is TRBV7-6, the J call TRBJ2-1; 12 bases fit TRBD2. The CDR3 is made up of 16 amino acids. Trimming at V came to 5 bases and at J to 3 bases, leaving 5 bases not matched to a gene. The germline V gene has CDR1 SGHVS and CDR2 FNYEAQ. The CDR3 DNA is TGTGCCAGCAGCACCTGGACTAGCGGGGTCTACAATGAGCAGTTCTTC. Translating it yields CASSTWTSGVYNEQFF. The full variable domain, in which reference TRBV7-6 and TRBJ2-1 provide the parts outside the CDR3, is GAGVSQSPRYKVTKRGQDVALRCDPISGHVSLYWYRQALGQGPEFLTYFNYEAQQDKSGLPNDRFSAERPEGSISTLTIQRTEQRDSAMYRCASSTWTSGVYNEQFFGPGTRLTVL.